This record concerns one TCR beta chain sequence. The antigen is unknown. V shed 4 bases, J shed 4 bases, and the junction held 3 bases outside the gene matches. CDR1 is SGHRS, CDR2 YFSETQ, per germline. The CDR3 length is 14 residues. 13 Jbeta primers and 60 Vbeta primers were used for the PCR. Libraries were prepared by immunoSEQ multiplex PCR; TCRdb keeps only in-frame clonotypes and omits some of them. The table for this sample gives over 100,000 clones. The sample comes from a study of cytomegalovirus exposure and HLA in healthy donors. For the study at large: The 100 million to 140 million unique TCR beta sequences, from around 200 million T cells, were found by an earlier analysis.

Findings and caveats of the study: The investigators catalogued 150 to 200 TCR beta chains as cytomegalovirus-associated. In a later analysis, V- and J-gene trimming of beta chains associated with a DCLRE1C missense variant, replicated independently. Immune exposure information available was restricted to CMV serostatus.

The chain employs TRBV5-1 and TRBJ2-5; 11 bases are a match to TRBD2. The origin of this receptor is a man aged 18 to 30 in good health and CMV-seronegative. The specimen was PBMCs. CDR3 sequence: CASSTLAGGETQYF. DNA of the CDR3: TGCGCCAGCAGCACCCTAGCGGGGGGAGAGACCCAGTACTTC.